This is a list of T cell receptor beta chains from one sample in a study of Graves' ophthalmopathy and Graves' hyperthyroidism. Using its own MiXCR run on the multiplex PCR reads, TCRdb lists one record per CDR3 protein. The repertoire has 400,000 or so distinct CDR3 sequences, 15% of them found once; the top ten carry 5.5% to 8%. The specimen sequenced was peripheral blood. All receptors derive from a woman in her late teens or twenties with stable Graves' hyperthyroidism. Each CDR3 is given with its conserved first and last residue. The D gene is left open where the match is weak. Clone sizes are given selectively: once, few, many, or a class where the clone is expanded.

size,D,J,V,DNA,CDR3
many,.,TRBJ2-7,TRBV11-3,TGTGCCAGCAGCCGTGACAGTCTAGGGACCTACGAGCAGTACTTC,CASSRDSLGTYEQYF
many,.,TRBJ2-7,TRBV15,TGTGCCACCAGCAGGAATATGGGACTCACGACCTACGAGCAGTACTTC,CATSRNMGLTTYEQYF
many,.,TRBJ2-7,TRBV6-1,TGTGCCAGCAGTCTTGGGAACCGCTACGAGCAGTACTTC,CASSLGNRYEQYF
few,.,TRBJ2-7,TRBV11-2,TGTGCCAGCAGCTCGATCCGACGAAAGAAATACGAGCAGTACTTC,CASSSIRRKKYEQYF
.,.,TRBJ1-6,TRBV6-4,TGTGCCAGCAGTTCCGGGACAAACATTTCACCCCTCCACTTT,CASSSGTNISPLHF
many,.,TRBJ1-1,TRBV12-3/TRBV12-4,TGTGCCAGCAGTGTATACACTGAAGCTTTCTTT,CASSVYTEAFF
many,TRBD1,TRBJ2-7,TRBV20-1,TGCAGTGCTAGAGGTGTTAAACCGGGACAGGGGGACTCCTACGAGCAGTACTTC,CSARGVKPGQGDSYEQYF
many,TRBD2,TRBJ2-5,TRBV4-1,TGCGCCAGCAGCCAACTAGCGGGGGACCAAGAGACCCAGTACTTC,CASSQLAGDQETQYF
.,TRBD2,TRBJ2-5,TRBV5-1,TGCGCCAGCAGCTTCGGGGGGGGCCTGGGAGAGACCCAGTACTTC,CASSFGGGLGETQYF
many,TRBD1,TRBJ1-5,TRBV12-5,TGTGCTAGTGGTTTGGCGGGACAGACTCAGCCCCAGCATTTT,CASGLAGQTQPQHF
many,.,TRBJ2-7,TRBV20-1,TGCAGTGCTAGAGTAGGTTTAAGCTCCTACGAGCAGTACTTC,CSARVGLSSYEQYF
many,.,TRBJ1-1,TRBV6-1,TGTGCCAGCAATCAGGCAGGGAGGAACACTGAAGCTTTCTTT,CASNQAGRNTEAFF
many,.,TRBJ1-2,TRBV6-1,TGTGCCAGCACCCACGGGACTTTCGCCTCTGGCTATGGCTACACCTTC,CASTHGTFASGYGYTF
few,.,TRBJ1-5,TRBV5-1,TGCGCCAGCAGCCCTGGGGGGGTCGCCAATCAGCCCCAGCATTTT,CASSPGGVANQPQHF
many,.,TRBJ1-5,TRBV19,TGTGCCAGTAGTATCATCAAAGAGGGCAATCAGCCCCAGCATTTT,CASSIIKEGNQPQHF
many,.,TRBJ1-1,TRBV2,TGTGCCAGCATCCGTGGCGGGGTGACTGAAGCTTTCTTT,CASIRGGVTEAFF
many,.,TRBJ1-6,TRBV11-2,TGTGCCAGCAGCTTAGACGATTCACCCCTCCACTTT,CASSLDDSPLHF
.,TRBD2,TRBJ2-7,TRBV5-1,TGCGCCAGCAGCCCCCGACCTAGCGGCCACCACGAGCAGTACTTC,CASSPRPSGHHEQYF
many,.,TRBJ2-7,TRBV6-5,TGTGCCAGCAGTTCACGGGGGCCCCTTTCCGAGCAGTACTTC,CASSSRGPLSEQYF
many,.,TRBJ2-7,TRBV7-2,TGTGCCAGCAGCTTATTACAGAGCTCCTACGAGCAGTACTTC,CASSLLQSSYEQYF
many,TRBD1,TRBJ1-2,TRBV10-1,TGCGCCAGCAGAGGGGGGACAGGGACATCCTATGGCTACACCTTC,CASRGGTGTSYGYTF
many,.,TRBJ2-5,TRBV20-1,TGCAGTGCTGAAAAAGAGACCCAGTACTTC,CSAEKETQYF
many,.,TRBJ1-1,TRBV19,TGTGCCAGTAGTATAGTCCAGGTCGGGACTGAAGCTTTCTTT,CASSIVQVGTEAFF
.,TRBD1,TRBJ1-6,TRBV6-1,TGTGCCAGCAGAAGACAGGGCGAGTATAATTCACCCCTCCACTTT,CASRRQGEYNSPLHF
many,.,TRBJ1-6,TRBV11-2,TGTGCCAGCAGCTTAGTCGGACAGAATTCACCCCTCCACTTT,CASSLVGQNSPLHF
.,.,TRBJ2-7,TRBV7-2,TGTGCCAGCAGCCCACAGAGCAGTGGGGGCCTCGAGCAGTACTTC,CASSPQSSGGLEQYF
many,TRBD1,TRBJ1-2,TRBV25-1,TGTGCCAGCAGTGGGCCGGGACAGGGCTATGGCTACACCTTC,CASSGPGQGYGYTF
many,TRBD1,TRBJ1-5,TRBV12-3/TRBV12-4,TGTGCCAGCAGTTTTAGCCAGGGGGCTGATCAGCCCCAGCATTTT,CASSFSQGADQPQHF
many,.,TRBJ1-2,TRBV28,TGTGCCAGCAGCCCACCCCAGGGAAACGGGGGTGGCTACACCTTC,CASSPPQGNGGGYTF
many,TRBD1,TRBJ2-7,TRBV6-5,TGTGTCAGCAGTTACGGACAGGGCTCCTACGAGCAGTACTTC,CVSSYGQGSYEQYF
many,TRBD1,TRBJ1-2,TRBV24-1,TGTGCCACCAGTGGGGGACAGGAAACGGATGGCTACACCTTC,CATSGGQETDGYTF
many,TRBD1,TRBJ1-1,TRBV6-1,TGTGCCAGCAAGGGGGCGGCGAACACTGAAGCTTTCTTT,CASKGAANTEAFF
many,TRBD1,TRBJ1-2,TRBV11-2,TGTGCCAGCAGCCTCACAGGGGCCGCGAACTATGGCTACACCTTC,CASSLTGAANYGYTF
many,.,TRBJ2-7,TRBV2,TGTGCCAGCAGTGTGGGTTGGGTGGGGGACGAGCAGTACTTC,CASSVGWVGDEQYF
many,.,TRBJ2-5,TRBV20-1,TGCAGTGCTAGAGTGGCGGGGAACCAAGAGACCCAGTACTTC,CSARVAGNQETQYF
many,.,TRBJ1-1,TRBV6-1,TGTGCCAGCAGTGAAGGAGATATAAGGGACAAAGAAGCTTTCTTT,CASSEGDIRDKEAFF
many,TRBD1,TRBJ1-2,TRBV6-5,TGTGCCAGCAGTTTCCAGGGACAGGGAAAATGGCGCTATGGCTACACCTTC,CASSFQGQGKWRYGYTF
many,.,TRBJ2-7,TRBV12-5,TGTGCTAGTGGTTTTACCAGCTACGAGCAGTACTTC,CASGFTSYEQYF
.,.,TRBJ1-5,TRBV12-3/TRBV12-4,TGTGCCAGCAGTCCCATCAATCAGCCCCGGCATTTT,CASSPINQPRHF